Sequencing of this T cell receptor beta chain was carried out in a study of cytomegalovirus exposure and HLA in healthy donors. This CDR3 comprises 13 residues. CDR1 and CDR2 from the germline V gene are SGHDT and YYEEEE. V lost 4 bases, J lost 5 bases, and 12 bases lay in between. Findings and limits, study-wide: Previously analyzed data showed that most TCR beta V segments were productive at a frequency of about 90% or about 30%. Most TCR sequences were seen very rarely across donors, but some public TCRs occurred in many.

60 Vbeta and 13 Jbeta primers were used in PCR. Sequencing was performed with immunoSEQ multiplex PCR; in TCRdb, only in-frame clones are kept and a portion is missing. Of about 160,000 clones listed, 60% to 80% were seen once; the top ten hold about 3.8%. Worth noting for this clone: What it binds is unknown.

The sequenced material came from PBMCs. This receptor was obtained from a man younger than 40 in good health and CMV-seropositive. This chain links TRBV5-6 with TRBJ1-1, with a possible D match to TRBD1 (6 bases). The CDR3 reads CASSLTGSTEAFF. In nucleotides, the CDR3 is TGTGCCAGCAGCCTGACAGGTTCAACTGAAGCTTTCTTT.